This T cell receptor beta chain was observed in a study of T cell responses to AZD1222 COVID-19 vaccine. Assay used: immunoSEQ multiplex PCR; TCRdb lists only in-frame clones, some missing. The table lists about 120,000 clones, more than 75% of them singletons. Germline CDR1 SGHTA, CDR2 FQGNSA. The CDR3 length is 14 residues. Trimming left V 5 bases short and J 1 base short, with 11 bases between. The sample here was peripheral blood, taken on day 0 of AZD1222 vaccination. This chain connects TRBV7-2 to TRBJ2-5; maybe TRBD2 (5 bases). This TCR derives from an adult in good health. CDR3 amino acids: CASSKLVFQETQYF. CDR3 sequence (DNA): TGTGCCAGCAGCAAACTAGTCTTCCAAGAGACCCAGTACTTC.